The 20 T cell receptor beta chains below all came from one sample that was sequenced in a study of blood T cell repertoires in COVID-19. Profiled with immunoSEQ multiplex PCR; TCRdb holds only in-frame clones, not every one. The sample shows approximately 160,000 clones, roughly 83% of them seen only once. The sample comprised peripheral blood. The source is a man aged 18 to 30 with active or convalescent COVID-19.

This clone has more than one count but fewer than ten. The rearrangement uses TRBV5-1 and TRBJ1-1, with TRBD1 matching 10 bases. CDR1 is SGHRS, CDR2 YFSETQ, per germline. The CDR3 sequence is 14 residues long. V shed 5 bases, J shed 8 bases, and the junction held 9 bases outside the gene matches. CDR3 protein: CASRPGQGNGEAFF. DNA for the CDR3: TGCGCCAGCAGGCCGGGACAGGGGAATGGGGAAGCTTTCTTT.

The rearrangement joins TRBV7-8 to TRBJ2-5; a possible D gene is TRBD1 (6 bases). Trimming shortened V by 5 bases and J by 2 bases, and 15 bases separated the two germline ends. The germline V gene encodes CDR1 SGHVS and CDR2 FQNEAQ. CDR3 length: 15 amino acids. As DNA, the CDR3 is TGTGCCAGCAGCCCCCCCGGGACACCACAAGAGACCCAGTACTTC. Its protein product is CASSPPGTPQETQYF.

This chain connects TRBV4-2 to TRBJ2-3, with D unresolved. Germline values: CDR1 LGHNA, CDR2 YNFKEQ. The CDR3 length is 11 residues. The V and J ends lost 0 bases and 9 bases respectively, with 4 bases between them. The CDR3 coding sequence is TGTGCCAGCAGCCAAGATATAACGCAGTATTTT. This translates into CASSQDITQYF.

A few counts support this clone. One end of the junction does not line up with germline, which may come from a read error. The V and J genes are TRBV7-8 and TRBJ1-2; 8 bases fit TRBD1. The CDR3 is 11 amino acids. The V gene's germline CDR1 is SGHVS and CDR2 FQNEAQ. Here the CDR3 DNA reads TGTGCCAGCAGCCCGGTGGGACAGGTCGACTTC. Amino acid sequence: CASSPVGQVDF.

The chain carries TRBV18 and TRBJ1-1; maybe TRBD1 (6 bases). Between the trimmed V and J ends, which lost 4 bases and 7 bases, there was a span of 13 bases. This CDR3 region has 13 residues. CDR1 is KGHSH and CDR2 is LQKENI in the germline V gene. CDR3 DNA: TGTGCCAGCTCACTAGACAGGTCGGATGAAGCTTTCTTT. This sequence encodes CASSLDRSDEAFF.

V and J are TRBV2 and TRBJ2-3; D possibly corresponds to TRBD1 (6 bases). The CDR3 has 16 residues. The ends were cut back, 0 bases at V and 4 bases at J, with 14 bases in the middle. Germline V gives CDR1 SNHLY, CDR2 FYNNEI. CDR3 DNA: TGTGCCAGCAGTGAAGCGGGGGCAGGTTCCGCAGATACGCAGTATTTT. This translates into CASSEAGAGSADTQYF.

CDR3 residues: CASSVPDQGFEQYF. In nucleotides, the CDR3 is TGCGCCAGCAGTGTCCCAGATCAGGGGTTCGAGCAGTACTTC. This chain uses TRBV10-1 with TRBJ2-7; D may be TRBD1 (6 bases). CDR1 is WNHNN, CDR2 SYGVQD, per germline (reference sequence). Trimming cost V 4 bases and J 6 bases, with 16 bases left between them. The CDR3 consists of 14 residues.

The J gene is TRBJ1-1, the V gene TRBV12-3 or TRBV12-4; weak D call: TRBD1 (5 bases). The V gene lost 1 base and the J gene lost 4 bases, with 7 bases spanning the gap. The CDR3 loop spans 13 amino acids. CDR3: CASSLGGLTEAFF. The CDR3 DNA sequence: TGTGCCAGCAGTTTAGGGGGCCTCACTGAAGCTTTCTTT.

The rearrangement links TRBV11-2 to TRBJ2-4; TRBD1 aligns across 7 bases. Germline V gives CDR1 SGHAT, CDR2 FQNNGV. Trimming cost V 5 bases and J 7 bases; bases outside gene matches: 17. The CDR3 runs to 17 residues. The CDR3 nucleotides read TGTGCCAGCAGCCCCTGGACAGGACCCCTAGTTTGGAACATTCAGTACTTC. It yields the protein CASSPWTGPLVWNIQYF.

The chain is built from TRBV30 and TRBJ1-5; perhaps TRBD1 as D (6 bases). V was cut by 0 bases and J by 2 bases, with 14 bases left in between. The CDR3 consists of 16 residues. Per the germline V gene, CDR1 is GTSNPN and CDR2 is SVGIG (reference sequence). CDR3 sequence (DNA): TGTGCCTGGAGTGTCGACAGGTCTTTTGGCAATCAGCCCCAGCATTTT. This sequence encodes CAWSVDRSFGNQPQHF.

This chain uses TRBV19 with TRBJ2-1, with 8 bases lining up with TRBD2. V lost 2 bases to trimming and J lost 5 bases; unmatched junction nucleotides: 5. The CDR3 extends over 15 amino acids. Germline V gene data show CDR1 as LNHDA and CDR2 as SQIVND (reference sequence). For the CDR3, the DNA is TGTGCCAGTAGTATAAGCGGGGGATTTGACAATGAGCAGTTCTTC. Protein product: CASSISGGFDNEQFF.

The rearrangement joins TRBV19 to TRBJ2-7; TRBD2 is a possible D gene (6 bases). V was shortened by 4 bases and J by 0 bases, with 13 bases between the two germline ends. Per germline, CDR1 LNHDA and CDR2 SQIVND (reference sequence). The CDR3 sequence is 15 residues long. The CDR3 DNA sequence: TGTGCCAGTAGTACGGGGAAGGGAGGCTCCTACGAGCAGTACTTC. Amino acid sequence: CASSTGKGGSYEQYF.

This chain links TRBV3-1 (or the pseudogene TRBV3-2) with TRBJ2-1; D is possibly TRBD2 (5 bases). V was trimmed by 1 base and J by 7 bases, leaving 11 bases between them. Germline V gene sequence: CDR1 LGHDT, CDR2 YNNKEL (reference sequence). The CDR3 has 14 amino acids. The CDR3 DNA is TGTGCCAGCAGCCAAGCGACTACCTTGAATGAGCAGTTCTTC. Translation: CASSQATTLNEQFF.

The chain joins TRBV19 to TRBJ2-3; a weak D match, TRBD2 (6 bases). CDR1 and CDR2 (germline): LNHDA, SQIVND (reference sequence). CDR3 size: 15 residues. Deletions cut 3 bases from V and 2 bases from J, with 12 bases between. The CDR3 reads CASSISRDSTDTQYF. CDR3 DNA: TGTGCCAGTAGTATCAGCCGGGACTCCACAGATACGCAGTATTTT. The whole variable domain, remainder taken from reference TRBV19 and TRBJ2-3, is DGGITQSPKYLFRKEGQNVTLSCEQNLNHDAMYWYRQDPGQGLRLIYYSQIVNDFQKGDIAEGYSVSREKKESFPLTVTSAQKNPTAFYLCASSISRDSTDTQYFGPGTRLTVL.

This clone showed up just a few times. V gene TRBV20-1 combines with J gene TRBJ1-1; maybe TRBD1 (6 bases). CDR3 length: 11 amino acids. CDR1 and CDR2 from the germline V gene are DFQATT and SNEGSKA (reference sequence). Between the trimmed V and J ends, which lost 2 bases and 10 bases, there was a span of 11 bases. In DNA, the CDR3 is TGCAGTGCTAGACAGGGGTATGCAGCTTTCTTT. Protein: CSARQGYAAFF.

This clone was recorded at least ten times. The genes are TRBV3-1 (or the pseudogene TRBV3-2) and TRBJ1-2; 10 nucleotides line up with TRBD1. Germline trimming cut 3 bases from V and 8 bases from J; bases unmatched to any gene: 6. The CDR3 totals 14 residues. Germline lookup yields CDR1 LGHDT and CDR2 YNNKEL (reference sequence). CDR3 in DNA: TGTGCCAGCAGCCACCGACAGGGGGCACGCGGCTACACCTTC. It yields the protein CASSHRQGARGYTF.

This clone was seen once. V is TRBV4-3 and J is TRBJ1-4; 9 bases are a match to TRBD1. V gave up 0 bases and J gave up 5 bases; unmatched junction bases: 1. The germline V gene has CDR1 LGHNA and CDR2 YSLEER. This CDR3 spans 15 amino acids. In DNA, the CDR3 is TGCGCCAGCAGCCAAGAAACAGGGGGCAATGAAAAACTGTTTTTT. Translating gives CASSQETGGNEKLFF.

The chain joins TRBV7-9 to TRBJ1-4; D is unresolved. CDR3 length equals 11 residues. Germline CDR1 and CDR2: SEHNR and FQNEAQ (reference sequence). V shed 5 bases and J shed 6 bases, with 4 bases lying between them. The chain's CDR3 is CASSPDEKLFF. CDR3 sequence (DNA): TGTGCCAGCAGCCCAGATGAAAAACTGTTTTTT.

J is TRBJ2-1 and V is TRBV3-1 (or the pseudogene TRBV3-2); TRBD1 agrees at 12 bases. Germline assignment: CDR1 LGHDT and CDR2 YNNKEL (reference sequence). J was trimmed by 7 bases and V by 4 bases; bases with no gene match: 8. The CDR3 is 16 residues long. The CDR3 loop reads CASSPRDRGPINEQFF. CDR3 coding DNA: TGTGCCAGCAGCCCTAGGGACAGGGGGCCTATTAATGAGCAGTTCTTC.

This clone has a single count. The rearrangement joins TRBV6-5 to TRBJ1-1, with D possibly being TRBD1 (6 bases). Trimming shortened V by 6 bases and J by 9 bases, and 14 bases separated the two germline ends. This CDR3 is 12 amino acids long. Germline lookup yields CDR1 MNHEY and CDR2 SVGAGI. The CDR3 bases are TGTGCCAGCAGACCAACCAGGGGCAAAGCTTTCTTT. This encodes CASRPTRGKAFF.